This T cell receptor (beta chain) derives from a study of cytotoxic CD8 clonotypes in ibrutinib-treated CLL. The overall study: IGHV unmutated 17 to 18; relapsed/refractory some ten; treatment-naive over 14.

The germline CDR1 and CDR2 sequences are SGDLS and YYNGEE. The CDR3 has 15 amino acids. V shed 2 bases and J shed 2 bases, with 14 bases lying between them. Some clones are missing from TCRdb's copy, which holds only in-frame ones; the method was immunoSEQ multiplex PCR. Counted here are nearly 300,000 clones, around 69% occurring once; the ten biggest clones make up about 5.7%. PBMCs that had been cryopreserved were the source of about 2 micrograms of genomic DNA for TCR beta libraries. The sequences come from PBMCs, collected at disease progression, from a patient treated with ibrutinib. The chain links TRBV9 to TRBJ2-7; D perhaps matches TRBD2 (5 bases). This sequence was found in a human donor with chronic lymphocytic leukemia. The CDR3 loop is CASSVNPGLAYEQYF. The CDR3 DNA follows: TGTGCCAGCAGCGTTAATCCAGGACTGGCCTACGAGCAGTACTTC.